This entry features one T cell receptor (beta chain) sequence. This clone was seen only once. This receptor's antigen is unknown. No much larger clone is present one base from it, and per-base qualities are unavailable. This sample was taken from a study of cytomegalovirus exposure and HLA in healthy donors (dated by TCRdb to 2015 to 2018). General notes on the study: In an earlier analysis of several hundred of the donors, less than 350 Gb of sequence data and 95 million to 130 million unique TCR beta sequences from about 180 million T cells were reported. Of the roughly 400 genotyped donors, over 70% fell in the genetic ancestry cluster associated with self-reported Caucasian donors. All discovery cohort repertoires had been generated using a single sequencing platform. The study was designed to test whether signatures of past pathogen exposure could be identified by cataloging public T cell receptors. To predict cytomegalovirus infection status, the study brought together high-throughput TCR immunosequencing, statistical association of individual TCRs with disease status, and machine learning. About 300 gigabases of sequencing data and approximately 85 million unique TCR sequences were included in an early release covering around 650 HLA-typed donors. Along with the roughly 670-subject first cohort, a separate validation cohort of around 110 different subjects was used. Among 398 genotyped donors of the cohort, an average of roughly 230,000 unique TCR beta nucleotide sequences was sequenced per donor, of which 15% to 20% were non-productive. To study patterns of TCR occurrence, a later analysis re-analyzed previously published TCR beta repertoires from 650 to 750 donors and added high-resolution HLA genotyping. Using immunosequencing, the study profiled T cell repertoires from fewer than 850 subjects and related those repertoires to cytomegalovirus serostatus. HLA typing included class I and class II loci at four-digit resolution. A later genetic analysis used genome-wide SNP genotypes for about 60% of the roughly 700 donors, treating that subset as a discovery cohort. In an earlier analysis of around 540 of the donors, high-throughput TCR beta sequencing was used to judge whether each TCR beta V gene segment behaved as functional or pseudogenic. Alongside the repertoire data, information on donor age, sex, ethnicity and CMV serostatus was compiled. Typing coverage varied by locus: about 620-630 donors for A, B, C, DRB1 and DQB1; more than 500 for DQA1; approximately 570 for DPA1; approximately 490 for DPB1. Rather than using new phenotypic data, the later analysis identified candidate immune exposures from TCR beta sequences and from how often those sequences occurred across donors. Several DR-DQ haplotypes were handled as single units for association and clustering because linkage in the cohort was strong.

Points the paper makes about the study in general: The presence/absence analyses assumed that sequencing depth was roughly uniform across donors, and that assumption may not be true. HLA typing was unavailable for some donors at each locus, so association tests used only the typed subset. In a later genetic analysis, a missense DCLRE1C variant was associated with V-gene and J-gene trimming of TCR beta chains, and the association was replicated in an independent cohort. The authors suggested that the approach could potentially be generalized to other disease states and immunological phenotypes. Some IMGT-functional V segments, including TRBV6-2 and TRBV6-3, could not be distinguished by the 87-base-pair reads and were therefore excluded. A further reported finding was that TCR beta sequences accurately predicted the HLA-A and HLA-B alleles for most subjects in the first cohort. CMV serostatus was the only immune exposure information available for the cohort. A later analysis associated 15,000 to 20,000 TCR beta sequences with specific HLA alleles at a false discovery rate of 0.05. While some public TCRs were present in many individuals, most TCR sequences turned up only very rarely across donors. In an earlier analysis of about 600 of the donors, most TCR beta V segments appeared in productive rearrangements about 87% or about 30% of the time, broadly matching IMGT annotations. The classifier was reported to diagnose cytomegalovirus status with high specificity and sensitivity in both the original cohort and the validation cohort. A total of fewer than 200 TCR beta chains were listed by the study as associated with cytomegalovirus. In a later analysis, most CMV-associated TCR beta chains were found to appear HLA-restricted, with HLA associations seemingly driven largely by CMV exposure. The sequencing pipeline was judged likely to have produced a cluster of highly shared sequence variants as a technical artifact. Three of the identified cytomegalovirus-associated TCR beta chains were confirmed in vitro to be specific for cytomegalovirus antigens. In a later analysis, HLA-associated TCR beta chains showed more clonal expansion and lower generation probabilities than non-associated chains that were equally common. According to a later analysis, parvovirus B19, influenza, CMV and Epstein-Barr virus appeared linked to several top co-occurrence clusters. Because counts were too low, roughly 16 rarely observed V segments, including chromosome 9 orphons, were left out of the earlier analysis of 587 of the donors. When HLA alleles, especially DR and DQ, strongly co-occurred, attributing TCR associations to individual alleles was difficult. A later genetic analysis reported fewer N-insertions in productive TCRs among donors in an Asian-associated ancestry cluster than the roughly 700-donor mean. In this cohort, only TCR beta chains were sequenced, and detectable features were limited by the absence of alpha or paired-chain data. According to a later analysis, TCR association rates differed among HLA loci, with DRB1 alleles showing the most associated TCRs and HLA-C alleles showing the fewest. Correlated functional status among segregating V segments might be attributable to linkage disequilibrium, but an unknown experimental factor could not be ruled out.

The library was generated by the immunoSEQ multiplex PCR assay. For the multiplex PCR, a mixture combining 60 forward primers for TCR Vbeta segments and 13 reverse primers for TCR Jbeta segments was used. Amplification of the CDR3 region of rearranged TCR beta genes was performed with a multiplex PCR assay on genomic DNA. The Illumina HiSeq System was used to sequence the amplified TCR beta libraries as 87-base-pair reads. In the source study's methods: A later analysis tallied around 82 million unique TCR beta chains across the 660 or so repertoires, and around 9.9 million of those chains were shared by two or more donors. Raw reads were error-corrected and collapsed into unique sequences by a nearest-neighbor algorithm in which closely related sequences were merged to remove PCR and sequencing errors. CDR3 sequences were aligned to IMGT reference sequences to assign V, D and J gene segments. For a sequence to be retained, at least a six-nucleotide match to both a V gene segment and a J gene segment was required. Rearrangements were called productive when the CDR3 lacked stop codons and stayed in frame with V and J; all others were non-productive. Following IMGT convention, CDR3 was defined as the stretch from the second conserved V-encoded cysteine to the conserved J-encoded phenylalanine. The earlier analysis of about 530 of the donors excluded any sequence lacking an unambiguous match to a single V gene segment. In an earlier analysis of approximately 550 of the donors, V segments were called functional above 56.7% productive rearrangements and were called segregating when the between-donor standard deviation exceeded 5%. A statistical classification framework was built for diagnosing cytomegalovirus status from the catalog of TCR beta chain sequences. A later analysis assigned V and J genes by comparing TCR nucleotide sequences with IMGT/GENE-DB human TR gene sequences. In a later analysis, CDR3 sequences and most-parsimonious VDJ recombination scenarios were assigned using the TCRdist pipeline. A later analysis defined each TCR beta chain by its CDR3 amino acid sequence plus V-gene family, and excluded reads lacking a unique V-gene family. In a later analysis, approximately 640 highly shared, low-generation-probability nucleotide sequences were removed to address suspected cross-contamination and a sequencing artifact. In a later analysis, a clonal expansion index for each public chain was calculated from normalized within-repertoire ranks of inferred template counts. In a later analysis, generation probabilities were computed using a VDJ recombination model fitted to out-of-frame rearrangements, and the results were checked against IGoR. In a later analysis, TCR-TCR, TCR-HLA and TCR-CMV co-occurrence was scored with hypergeometric tests, and a repertoire-size bias correction was applied to TCR pairs. To estimate false discovery rates, a later analysis permuted the HLA or CMV assignments 20 times. A later analysis grouped co-occurring TCRs with DBSCAN, adding TCRdist sequence similarity when clustering within HLA-allele-positive subsets. For co-occurrence clustering, repertoires with fewer than 30,000 or more than 120,000 public chains were excluded, along with roughly 5 repertoires with anomalous nucleotide sharing. TCRdb took this table from immuneACCESS and kept in-frame rearrangements with V and J called. Such tables lack part of the clones; where checked against another copy, unresolved V genes explain under half of the gap, and the rest is unexplained. From that table come the V and J calls and clone size; the DNA was used to work out D and trimming. For this sample the table gives fewer than 200,000 clones, of which 75% to 80% were detected only once. Of the sample, about 1% is held by the ten largest clones.

CDR1 SGHRS and CDR2 YFSETQ are derived from the germline V gene. Deletion took 0 bases off V and 2 bases off J, with a span of 8 bases between the germline ends. The CDR3 runs 14 residues from the cysteine to the phenylalanine. The read is trimmed to its CDR3 DNA, 42 bases read in frame from base 1. The cohort was made up of roughly 670 healthy bone marrow donors. Cohort members were all nominally healthy when sampled, although unrecorded immune exposures were likely present. The donor tested CMV seropositive and was one of the 289 seropositive cohort members. A peripheral blood sample was collected from each donor, and TCR beta sequencing was performed on peripheral blood mononuclear cells. Genomic DNA extraction from the blood cell samples was performed with the Qiagen DNeasy Blood Extraction Kit.

The receptor comes from a woman in her 50s in good health and CMV-seropositive. This sequence uses TRBV5-1 and TRBJ2-5; no confident D gene assignment can be made. Sequenced input: PBMCs. The DNA sequence is given as TGCGCCAGCAGCTTGGGAGTCCGACAAGAGACCCAGTACTTC. This translates into CASSLGVRQETQYF.